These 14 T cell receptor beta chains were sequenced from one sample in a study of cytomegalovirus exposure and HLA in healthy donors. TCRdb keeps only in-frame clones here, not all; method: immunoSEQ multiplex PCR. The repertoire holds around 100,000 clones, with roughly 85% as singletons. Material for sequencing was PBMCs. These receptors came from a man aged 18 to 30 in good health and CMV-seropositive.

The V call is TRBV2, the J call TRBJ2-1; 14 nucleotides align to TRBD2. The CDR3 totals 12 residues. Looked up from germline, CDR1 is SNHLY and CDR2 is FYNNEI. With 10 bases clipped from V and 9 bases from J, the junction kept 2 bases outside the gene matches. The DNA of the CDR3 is TGTGCCAAAGGACTAGCGGGAGGTGAGCAGTTCTTC. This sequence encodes CAKGLAGGEQFF. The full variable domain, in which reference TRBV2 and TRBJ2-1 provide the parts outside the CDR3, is EPEVTQTPSHQVTQMGQEVILRCVPISNHLYFYWYRQILGQKVEFLVSFYNNEISEKSEIFDDQFSVERPDGSNFTLKIRSTKLEDSAMYFCAKGLAGGEQFFGPGTRLTVL.

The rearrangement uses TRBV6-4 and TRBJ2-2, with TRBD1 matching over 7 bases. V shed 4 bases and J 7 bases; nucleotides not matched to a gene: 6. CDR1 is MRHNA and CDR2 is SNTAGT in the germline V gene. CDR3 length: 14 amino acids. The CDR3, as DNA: TGTGCCAGCAGTGGACAGGGTCCAAACGGGGAGCTGTTTTTT. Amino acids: CASSGQGPNGELFF.

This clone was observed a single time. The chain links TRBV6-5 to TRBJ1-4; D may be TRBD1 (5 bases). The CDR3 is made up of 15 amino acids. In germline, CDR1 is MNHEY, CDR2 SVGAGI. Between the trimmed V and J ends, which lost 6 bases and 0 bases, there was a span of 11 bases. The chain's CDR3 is CASSTTGATNEKLFF. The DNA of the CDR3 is TGTGCCAGCAGCACTACGGGGGCAACTAATGAAAAACTGTTTTTT.

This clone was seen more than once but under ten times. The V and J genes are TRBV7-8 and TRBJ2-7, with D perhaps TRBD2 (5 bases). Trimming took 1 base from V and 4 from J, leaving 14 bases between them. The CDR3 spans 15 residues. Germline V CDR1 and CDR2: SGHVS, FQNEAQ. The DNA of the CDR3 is TGTGCCAGCAGCTTAGACGGGGTTTCCGTTTACGAGCAGTACTTC. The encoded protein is CASSLDGVSVYEQYF. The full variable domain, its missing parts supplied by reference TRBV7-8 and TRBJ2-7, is GAGVSQSPRYKVAKRGQDVALRCDPISGHVSLFWYQQALGQGPEFLTYFQNEAQLDKSGLPSDRFFAERPEGSVSTLKIQRTQQEDSAVYLCASSLDGVSVYEQYFGPGTRLTVT.

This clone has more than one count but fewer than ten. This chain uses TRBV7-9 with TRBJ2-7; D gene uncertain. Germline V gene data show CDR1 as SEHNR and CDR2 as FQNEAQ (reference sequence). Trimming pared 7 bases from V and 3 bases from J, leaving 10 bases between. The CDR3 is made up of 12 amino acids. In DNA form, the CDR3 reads TGTGCCAGCACCACTGGGCTCTACGAGCAGTACTTC. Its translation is CASTTGLYEQYF.

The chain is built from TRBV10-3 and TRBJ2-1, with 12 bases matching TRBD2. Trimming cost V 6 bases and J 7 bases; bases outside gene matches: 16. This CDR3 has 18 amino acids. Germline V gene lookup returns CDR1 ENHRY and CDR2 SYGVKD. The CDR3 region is CAISRQGAGTSGWNEQFF. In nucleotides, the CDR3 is TGTGCCATCAGCAGACAGGGAGCCGGGACTAGCGGGTGGAATGAGCAGTTCTTC.

CDR3 sequence reads: CATYYAETQYF. The DNA of the CDR3 is TGTGCCACTTACTACGCGGAGACCCAGTACTTC. The V gene is TRBV27, the J gene TRBJ2-5; no reliable D call. With 10 bases removed from V and 5 bases from J, the gap between germline ends came to 11 bases. This CDR3 has 11 amino acids. Germline V gives CDR1 MNHEY, CDR2 SMNVEV (reference sequence).

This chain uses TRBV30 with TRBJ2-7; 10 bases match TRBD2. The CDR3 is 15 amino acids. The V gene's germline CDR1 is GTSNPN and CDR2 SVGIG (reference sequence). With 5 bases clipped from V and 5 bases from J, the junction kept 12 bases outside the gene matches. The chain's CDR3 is CAWGRLAGAVDEQYF. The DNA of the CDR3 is TGTGCCTGGGGTCGGCTAGCGGGAGCGGTGGACGAGCAGTACTTC.

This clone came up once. As DNA, the CDR3 is TGTGCCAGCAGTCCCCGCGTAGCGGAGGCCTACGAGCAGTACTTC. This encodes CASSPRVAEAYEQYF. The rearrangement uses TRBV27 and TRBJ2-7; TRBD2 might be the D (6 bases). The CDR3 has 15 amino acids. V was cut by 5 bases and J by 2 bases, with 16 bases left in between. The germline V gene has CDR1 MNHEY and CDR2 SMNVEV (reference sequence).

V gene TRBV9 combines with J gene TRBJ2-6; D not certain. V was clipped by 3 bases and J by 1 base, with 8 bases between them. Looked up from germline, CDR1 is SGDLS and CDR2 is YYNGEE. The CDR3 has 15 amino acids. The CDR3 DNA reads TGTGCCAGCAGCGCCTGGAGTTCTGGGGCCAACGTCCTGACTTTC. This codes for CASSAWSSGANVLTF.

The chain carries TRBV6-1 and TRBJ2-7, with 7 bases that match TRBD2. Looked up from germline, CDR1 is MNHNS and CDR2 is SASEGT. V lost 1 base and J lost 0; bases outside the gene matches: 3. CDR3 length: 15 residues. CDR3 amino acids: CASSEDGGSSYEQYF. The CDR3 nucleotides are TGTGCCAGCAGTGAAGACGGGGGGAGCTCCTACGAGCAGTACTTC.

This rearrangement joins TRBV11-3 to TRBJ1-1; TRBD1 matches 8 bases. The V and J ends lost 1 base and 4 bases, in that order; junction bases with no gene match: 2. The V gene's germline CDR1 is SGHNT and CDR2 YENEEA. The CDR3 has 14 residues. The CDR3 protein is CASSLGGQGTEAFF. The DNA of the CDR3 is TGTGCCAGCAGCTTAGGAGGACAGGGCACTGAAGCTTTCTTT.

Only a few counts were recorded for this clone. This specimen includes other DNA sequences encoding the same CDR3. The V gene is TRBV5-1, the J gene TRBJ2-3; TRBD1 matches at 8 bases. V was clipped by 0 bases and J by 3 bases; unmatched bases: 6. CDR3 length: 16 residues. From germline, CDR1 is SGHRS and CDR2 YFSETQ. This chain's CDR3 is CASSLEQGARTDTQYF. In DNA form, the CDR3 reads TGCGCCAGCAGCTTGGAGCAGGGGGCAAGGACAGATACGCAGTATTTT.

The CDR3 coding sequence is TGCGCCAGCAGCCAAGGGCCTAGCGGGCAATCGAGCCTGTACGAGCAGTACTTC. It yields the protein CASSQGPSGQSSLYEQYF. V and J are TRBV4-1 and TRBJ2-7; TRBD2 agrees at 8 bases. Germline V gene sequence: CDR1 MGHRA, CDR2 YSYEKL. The trim removed 1 base at V and 4 bases at J, leaving 15 bases unmatched. This CDR3 spans 18 amino acids.